This entry concerns a single TCR beta chain. Its antigen has not been determined. Base qualities were left out, and no much larger clone turns up one base away. This sample is drawn from a study of cytomegalovirus exposure and HLA in healthy donors (dated by TCRdb to between 2016 and 2019). Notes on the research overall: According to an earlier analysis of a few hundred of the donors, about 179 million T cells yielded some 120 million unique TCR beta sequences and approximately 300 Gb of sequence data. Approximately 300 gigabases of sequencing data and 70 million to 95 million unique TCR sequences made up an early release that covered approximately 700 HLA-typed donors. The genetic ancestry cluster associated with self-reported Caucasian donors included around four fifths of the roughly 380 genotyped donors. The aim of the study was to test whether cataloging public T cell receptors could identify signatures of past pathogen exposure. The T cell repertoires of some 670 subjects were profiled by immunosequencing and related to cytomegalovirus serostatus. Along with the roughly 610-subject first cohort, a separate validation cohort of over a hundred different subjects was used. To predict cytomegalovirus infection status, the study brought together high-throughput TCR immunosequencing, statistical association of individual TCRs with disease status, and machine learning. A later analysis re-examined previously published TCR beta repertoires from hundreds of donors and added high-resolution HLA genotyping to investigate patterns of TCR occurrence. Rather than drawing on any new phenotypic data, the later analysis identified candidate immune exposures from TCR beta sequences and the way those sequences occurred across donors. An earlier analysis of 500 to 650 of the donors applied high-throughput TCR beta sequencing to assess whether each TCR beta V gene segment acted as functional or pseudogenic. Donor age, sex, ethnicity and CMV serostatus were compiled together with the repertoire data. A later genetic analysis took genome-wide SNP genotypes for about 55% of the 666 donors and used that subset as a discovery cohort. Every repertoire in the discovery cohort had been generated on one and the same sequencing platform. HLA typing covered class I and class II loci at four-digit resolution. The number of typed donors differed by locus: about 629-640 for A, B, C, DRB1 and DQB1; 522 for DQA1; over 600 for DPA1; and some 430 for DPB1. A handful of DR-DQ haplotypes were handled as single units for association and clustering because linkage in the cohort was strong. Among some 400 genotyped donors of the cohort, an average of roughly 240,000 unique TCR beta nucleotide sequences were sequenced per donor, about a sixth of them non-productive.

The cohort comprised approximately 700 healthy bone marrow donors. At the time of sampling, every cohort member was nominally healthy, though immune exposures that went unrecorded were likely present. The donor was CMV seropositive and was included in the group of 250 to 350 seropositive cohort members. Every donor gave a peripheral blood sample, and the peripheral blood mononuclear cells from that sample were used for TCR beta sequencing. The Qiagen DNeasy Blood Extraction Kit was used to extract genomic DNA from the blood cell samples. Study-wide conclusions, independent of this receptor: This cohort had only TCR beta chains sequenced, and the lack of alpha or paired-chain data limited which features could be detected. While some public TCRs were present in many individuals, most TCR sequences turned up only very rarely across donors. Most CMV-associated TCR beta chains appeared to be HLA-restricted in a later analysis, and the HLA associations seemed to be driven largely by CMV exposure. In both the original and validation cohorts, the classifier was reported to diagnose cytomegalovirus status with high specificity and sensitivity. Because counts were too low, 15 or so rarely observed V segments, including chromosome 9 orphons, were excluded from the earlier analysis of about 500 of the donors. In a later genetic analysis, fewer N-insertions in productive TCRs were reported among donors in an Asian-associated ancestry cluster than the roughly 700-donor mean. A further reported finding was that TCR beta sequences accurately predicted the HLA-A and HLA-B alleles for most subjects in the first cohort. A later analysis reported that several top co-occurrence clusters appeared linked to parvovirus B19, influenza, CMV and Epstein-Barr virus. Assigning TCR associations to individual alleles was difficult when HLA alleles, especially DR and DQ, strongly co-occurred. A later genetic analysis associated a missense DCLRE1C variant with V-gene and J-gene trimming of TCR beta chains, and an independent cohort replicated the association. Some IMGT-functional V segments, including TRBV6-2 and TRBV6-3, could not be told apart with the 87-base-pair reads, so those segments were excluded. It was suggested by the authors that the approach could potentially be generalized to other disease states and immunological phenotypes. CMV serostatus was the only immune exposure information available for the cohort. Correlated functional status among segregating V segments might be attributable to linkage disequilibrium, but an unknown experimental factor could not be ruled out. The sequencing pipeline was judged likely to have produced a cluster of highly shared sequence variants as a technical artifact. A later analysis associated approximately 17,000 TCR beta sequences with specific HLA alleles at a false discovery rate of 0.05. In a later analysis, HLA-associated TCR beta chains were found to be more clonally expanded and to have lower generation probabilities than equally common non-associated chains. In an earlier analysis of 587 of the donors, most TCR beta V segments appeared in productive rearrangements about 87% or about 30% of the time, broadly matching IMGT annotations. Because some donors lacked HLA typing at each locus, the association tests relied only on the typed subset. Roughly uniform sequencing depth across donors was assumed in presence/absence analyses, although this assumption may not hold. A few of the identified cytomegalovirus-associated TCR beta chains were confirmed in vitro to be specific for cytomegalovirus antigens. A total of some 180 TCR beta chains were listed by the study as associated with cytomegalovirus. In a later analysis, the rate of TCR association differed among HLA loci, with DRB1 alleles having the most associated TCRs and HLA-C alleles having the fewest.

Relative to germline, V is missing 4 bases and J is missing 7 bases, with 9 bases of the junction outside any gene match. The CDR3 runs 16 amino acids, cysteine and phenylalanine included. Only the CDR3 DNA is retained, 48 bases long and in frame from the first base. The CDR1 and CDR2 encoded by the germline V gene are SGHTA and FQGNSA. Libraries were constructed by the immunoSEQ multiplex PCR assay. For the multiplex PCR, a mixture combining 60 forward primers for TCR Vbeta segments and 13 reverse primers for TCR Jbeta segments was used. Amplification of the CDR3 region of rearranged TCR beta genes was performed with a multiplex PCR assay on genomic DNA. On the Illumina HiSeq System, the amplified TCR beta libraries were sequenced as 87-base-pair reads. As for how the authors treated the data: In a later analysis, some 80 million unique TCR beta chains were counted across the 500 to 850 repertoires, and roughly 10 million of these chains were shared by at least two donors. A nearest-neighbor algorithm error-corrected the raw reads and collapsed the reads into unique sequences, merging closely related sequences to remove PCR and sequencing errors. V, D and J gene segments were assigned by aligning CDR3 sequences to IMGT reference sequences. Each retained sequence needed at least a six-nucleotide match to both a V gene segment and a J gene segment. Rearrangements were called productive when the CDR3 lacked stop codons and stayed in frame with V and J; all others were non-productive. Following IMGT convention, CDR3 was defined as the stretch from the second conserved V-encoded cysteine to the conserved J-encoded phenylalanine. The earlier analysis of some 550 of the donors excluded any sequence lacking an unambiguous match to a single V gene segment. In an earlier analysis of 450 to 750 of the donors, a V segment was called functional when productive rearrangements were above 56.7%, and segregating when the standard deviation between donors exceeded 5%. To diagnose cytomegalovirus status from the catalog of TCR beta chain sequences, a statistical classification framework was built. In a later analysis, TCR nucleotide sequences were compared against IMGT/GENE-DB human TR gene sequences so that V and J genes could be assigned. Using the TCRdist pipeline, a later analysis assigned CDR3 sequences along with most-parsimonious VDJ recombination scenarios. In a later analysis, each TCR beta chain was defined by its CDR3 amino acid sequence together with its V-gene family, and reads lacking a unique V-gene family were excluded. In a later analysis, around 600 highly shared, low-generation-probability nucleotide sequences were removed to address suspected cross-contamination and a sequencing artifact. A later analysis calculated a clonal expansion index for each public chain from normalized within-repertoire ranks of inferred template counts. A later analysis computed generation probabilities with a VDJ recombination model fitted to out-of-frame rearrangements, and checked the results against IGoR. A later analysis scored TCR-TCR, TCR-HLA and TCR-CMV co-occurrence with hypergeometric tests, applying a repertoire-size bias correction to TCR pairs. A later analysis estimated false discovery rates by permuting HLA or CMV assignments 20 times. In a later analysis, co-occurring TCRs were grouped using DBSCAN, and TCRdist sequence similarity was added for clustering within HLA-allele-positive subsets. Repertoires with fewer than 30,000 or more than 120,000 public chains, plus five repertoires with anomalous nucleotide sharing, were excluded from co-occurrence clustering. In TCRdb, the immuneACCESS table is reduced to in-frame sequences with V and J assigned. These tables do not hold every clone; where another copy was compared, an unresolved V gene accounts for under half, and the others remain unexplained. V, J and clone size reflect that table, while D and trimming were determined from the DNA. This sample is represented by about 130,000 clones; around 72% of them were singletons. Jointly, the top ten make up roughly 4.5% of the sample.

This clonotype originated in a man between 18 and 29 years old in good health and CMV-seropositive. The chain is made from TRBV7-2 and TRBJ1-6, and 8 bases in between align with TRBD1. The specimen was PBMCs. The CDR3 protein: CASSSGQGSWNSPLHF. The nucleotides are TGTGCCAGCAGCTCCGGACAGGGATCATGGAATTCACCCCTCCACTTT.